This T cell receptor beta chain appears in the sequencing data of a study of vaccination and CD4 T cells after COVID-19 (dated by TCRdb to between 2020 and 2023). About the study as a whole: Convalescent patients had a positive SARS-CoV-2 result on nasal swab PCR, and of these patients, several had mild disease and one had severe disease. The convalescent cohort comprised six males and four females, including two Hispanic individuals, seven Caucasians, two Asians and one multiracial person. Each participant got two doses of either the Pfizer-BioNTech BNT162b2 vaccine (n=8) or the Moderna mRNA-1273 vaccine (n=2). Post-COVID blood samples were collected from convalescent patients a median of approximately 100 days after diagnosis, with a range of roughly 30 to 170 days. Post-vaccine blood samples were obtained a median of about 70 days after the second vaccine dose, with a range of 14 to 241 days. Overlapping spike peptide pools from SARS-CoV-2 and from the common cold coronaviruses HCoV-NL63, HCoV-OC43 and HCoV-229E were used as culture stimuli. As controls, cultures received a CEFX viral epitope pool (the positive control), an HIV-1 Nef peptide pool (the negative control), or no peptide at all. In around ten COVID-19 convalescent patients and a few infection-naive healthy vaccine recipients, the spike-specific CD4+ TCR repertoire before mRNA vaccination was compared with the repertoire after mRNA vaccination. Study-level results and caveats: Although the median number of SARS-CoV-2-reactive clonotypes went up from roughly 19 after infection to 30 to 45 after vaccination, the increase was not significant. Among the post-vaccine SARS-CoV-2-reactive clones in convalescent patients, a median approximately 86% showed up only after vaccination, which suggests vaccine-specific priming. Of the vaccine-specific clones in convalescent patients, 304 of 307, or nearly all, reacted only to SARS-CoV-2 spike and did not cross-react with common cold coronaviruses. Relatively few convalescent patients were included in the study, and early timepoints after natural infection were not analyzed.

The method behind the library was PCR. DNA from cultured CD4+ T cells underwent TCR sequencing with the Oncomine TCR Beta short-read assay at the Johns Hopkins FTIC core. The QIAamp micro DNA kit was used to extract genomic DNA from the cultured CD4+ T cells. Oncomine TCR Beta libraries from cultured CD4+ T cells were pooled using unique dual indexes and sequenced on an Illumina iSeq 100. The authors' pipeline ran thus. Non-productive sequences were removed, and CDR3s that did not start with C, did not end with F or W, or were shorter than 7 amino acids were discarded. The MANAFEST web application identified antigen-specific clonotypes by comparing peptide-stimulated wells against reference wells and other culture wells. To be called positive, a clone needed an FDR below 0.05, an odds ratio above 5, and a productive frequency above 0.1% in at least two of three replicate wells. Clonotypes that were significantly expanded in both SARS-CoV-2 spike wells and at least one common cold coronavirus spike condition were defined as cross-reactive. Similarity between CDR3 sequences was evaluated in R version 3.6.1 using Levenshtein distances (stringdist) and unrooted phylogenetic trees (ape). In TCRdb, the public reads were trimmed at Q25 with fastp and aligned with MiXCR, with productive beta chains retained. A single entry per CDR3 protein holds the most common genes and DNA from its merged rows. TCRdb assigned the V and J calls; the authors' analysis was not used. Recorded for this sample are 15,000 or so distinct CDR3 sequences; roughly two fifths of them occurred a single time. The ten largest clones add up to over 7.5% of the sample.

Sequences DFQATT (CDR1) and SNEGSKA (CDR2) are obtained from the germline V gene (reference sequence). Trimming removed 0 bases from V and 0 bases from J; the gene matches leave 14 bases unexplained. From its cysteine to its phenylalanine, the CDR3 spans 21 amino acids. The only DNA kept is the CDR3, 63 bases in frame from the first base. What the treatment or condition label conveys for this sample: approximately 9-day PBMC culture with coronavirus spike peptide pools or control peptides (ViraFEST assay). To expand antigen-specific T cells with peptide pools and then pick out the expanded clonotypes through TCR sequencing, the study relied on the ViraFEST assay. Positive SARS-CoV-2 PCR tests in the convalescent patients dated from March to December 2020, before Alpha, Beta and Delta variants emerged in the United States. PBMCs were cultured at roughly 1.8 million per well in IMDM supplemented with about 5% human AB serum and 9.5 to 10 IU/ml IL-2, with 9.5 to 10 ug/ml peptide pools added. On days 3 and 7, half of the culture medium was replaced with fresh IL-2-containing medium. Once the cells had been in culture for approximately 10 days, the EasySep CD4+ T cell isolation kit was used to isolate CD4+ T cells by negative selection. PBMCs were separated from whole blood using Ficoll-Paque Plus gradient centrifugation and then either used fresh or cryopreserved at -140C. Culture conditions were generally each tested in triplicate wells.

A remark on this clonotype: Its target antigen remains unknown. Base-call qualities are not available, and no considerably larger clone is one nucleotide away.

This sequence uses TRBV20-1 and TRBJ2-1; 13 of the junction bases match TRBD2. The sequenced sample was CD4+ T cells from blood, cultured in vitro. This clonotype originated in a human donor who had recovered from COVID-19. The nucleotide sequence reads TGCAGTGCTAGAGAGGCCGTGGGAACTAGCGGGGGGGCTCTCTCCTACAATGAGCAGTTCTTC. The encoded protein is CSAREAVGTSGGALSYNEQFF.